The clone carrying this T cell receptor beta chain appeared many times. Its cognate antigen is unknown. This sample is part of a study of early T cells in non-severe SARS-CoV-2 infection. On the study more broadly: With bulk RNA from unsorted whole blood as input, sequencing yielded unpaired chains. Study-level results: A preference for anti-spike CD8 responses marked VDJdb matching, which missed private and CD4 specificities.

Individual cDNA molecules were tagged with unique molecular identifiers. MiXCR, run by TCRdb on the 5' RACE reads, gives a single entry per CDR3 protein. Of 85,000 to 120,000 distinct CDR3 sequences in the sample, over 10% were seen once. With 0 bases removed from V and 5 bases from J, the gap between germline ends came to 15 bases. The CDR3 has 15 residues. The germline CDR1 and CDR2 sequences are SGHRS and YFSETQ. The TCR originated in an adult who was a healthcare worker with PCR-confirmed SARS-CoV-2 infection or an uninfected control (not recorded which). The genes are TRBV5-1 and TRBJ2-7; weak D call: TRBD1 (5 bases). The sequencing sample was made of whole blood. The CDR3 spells CASSLESGWSDEQYF. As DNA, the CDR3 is TGCGCCAGCAGCTTGGAGTCAGGGTGGTCGGACGAGCAGTACTTC.